This T cell receptor beta chain stems from a study of CD8 T cells in Susac syndrome. Per the germline V gene, CDR1 is GTSNPN and CDR2 is SVGIG (reference sequence). V lost 4 bases and J 11 bases, leaving 17 bases between the germline ends. The CDR3 covers 12 residues. A quantity of about 0.45 to 1 ug RNA underwent reverse transcription using random hexamers. TCRdb called the immunoSEQ multiplex PCR reads again in MiXCR, with one record for every CDR3 protein. The sample contains 150,000 to 200,000 distinct CDR3 sequences, almost 96% of which appear only once. This TCR was recovered from a human donor with multiple sclerosis. The chain couples TRBV30 to TRBJ1-1; no firm D call. Source material: CD4+ T cells from PBMCs. The chain's CDR3 is CAWITTLGGAFF. The DNA for the CDR3 is TGTGCCTGGATTACCACCCTGGGCGGCGCTTTCTTT.